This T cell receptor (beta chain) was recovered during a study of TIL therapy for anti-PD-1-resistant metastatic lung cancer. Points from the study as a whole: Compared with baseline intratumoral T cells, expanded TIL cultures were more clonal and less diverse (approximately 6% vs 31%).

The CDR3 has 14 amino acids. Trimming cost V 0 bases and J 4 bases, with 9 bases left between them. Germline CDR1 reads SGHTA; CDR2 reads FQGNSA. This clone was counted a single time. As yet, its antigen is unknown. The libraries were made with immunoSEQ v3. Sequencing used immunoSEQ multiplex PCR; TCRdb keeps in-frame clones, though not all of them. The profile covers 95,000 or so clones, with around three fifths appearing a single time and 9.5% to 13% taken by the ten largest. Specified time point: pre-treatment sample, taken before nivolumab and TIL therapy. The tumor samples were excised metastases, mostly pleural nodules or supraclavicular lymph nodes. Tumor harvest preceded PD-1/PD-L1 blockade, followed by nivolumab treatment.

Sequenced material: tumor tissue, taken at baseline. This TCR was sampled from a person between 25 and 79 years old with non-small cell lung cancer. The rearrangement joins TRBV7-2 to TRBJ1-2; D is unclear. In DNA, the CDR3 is TGTGCCAGCAGCTTAGCGGGCAGTCTCTATGGCTACACCTTC. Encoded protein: CASSLAGSLYGYTF.